Included here is one T cell receptor beta chain sequence, with context. This clone was counted only a few times. Its recognized antigen is unknown. No much larger clone is present one base from it, and per-base qualities are unavailable. The cohort consisted of hundreds of healthy bone marrow donors. At the time of sampling, every cohort member was nominally healthy, though immune exposures that went unrecorded were likely present. The donor was CMV seropositive and was included in the group of some 290 seropositive cohort members. A peripheral blood sample was provided by each donor, and peripheral blood mononuclear cells were used for TCR beta sequencing. The Qiagen DNeasy Blood Extraction Kit was used to extract genomic DNA from the blood cell samples. The germline V gene yields MGHDK for CDR1 and SYGVNS for CDR2. The CDR3, from cysteine to phenylalanine, totals 13 residues. The read is trimmed to its CDR3 DNA, 39 bases read in frame from base 1. V has 6 bases trimmed and J has 4 bases trimmed; junction bases matching no gene number 5.

This sample was taken from a study of cytomegalovirus exposure and HLA in healthy donors (dated by TCRdb to 2017 to 2019). Study-wide context: An earlier analysis of fewer than 750 of the donors reported approximately 260 Gb of sequence data and about 120 million unique TCR beta sequences obtained from about 179 million T cells. An early release covering about 600 HLA-typed donors comprised approximately 300 gigabases of sequencing data and approximately 85 million unique TCR sequences. The genetic ancestry cluster associated with self-reported Caucasian donors included roughly 84% of the 350 to 500 genotyped donors. The study aimed to test whether signatures of past pathogen exposure could be identified by cataloging public T cell receptors. Using immunosequencing, the study profiled T cell repertoires from around 670 subjects and related those repertoires to cytomegalovirus serostatus. In addition to the first cohort of about 650 subjects, a separate validation cohort of 120 different subjects was used. To predict cytomegalovirus infection status, the study combined high-throughput TCR immunosequencing, statistical association of individual TCRs with disease status, and machine learning. To study patterns of TCR occurrence, a later analysis re-analyzed previously published TCR beta repertoires from just over 650 donors and added high-resolution HLA genotyping. The later analysis used no new phenotypic data to find candidate immune exposures, relying instead on TCR beta sequences and their occurrence across donors. An earlier analysis of some 600 of the donors applied high-throughput TCR beta sequencing to assess whether each TCR beta V gene segment acted as functional or pseudogenic. Donor age, sex, ethnicity and CMV serostatus were collected together with the repertoire data. In a later genetic analysis, genome-wide SNP genotypes for about three fifths of the roughly 670 donors were used, and that subset was treated as a discovery cohort. All discovery cohort repertoires had been generated using a single sequencing platform. HLA typing covered class I and class II loci at four-digit resolution. Typing coverage varied by locus: roughly 629-640 donors for A, B, C, DRB1 and DQB1; approximately 500 for DQA1; about 600 for DPA1; about 450 for DPB1. Five DR-DQ haplotypes were handled as single units for association and clustering, since linkage in the cohort was strong. Across 300 to 400 genotyped donors of the cohort, an average of roughly 230,000 unique TCR beta nucleotide sequences per donor were sequenced, and roughly 17% of those sequences were non-productive.

The research as a whole found: According to the authors, the approach could potentially be generalized to other disease states and immunological phenotypes. In a later analysis, the rate of TCR association differed among HLA loci, with DRB1 alleles having the most associated TCRs and HLA-C alleles having the fewest. HLA typing was unavailable for some donors at each locus, so association tests used only the typed subset. Most TCR sequences were seen in very few donors, while some public TCRs were found in many individuals. The cohort was sequenced for TCR beta chains only, and without alpha or paired-chain data the features that could be detected were limited. A total of fewer than 200 TCR beta chains were listed by the study as associated with cytomegalovirus. In an earlier analysis of 450 to 750 of the donors, most TCR beta V segments appeared in productive rearrangements about 87% or about 30% of the time, broadly matching IMGT annotations. Correlated functional status among segregating V segments might be attributable to linkage disequilibrium, but an unknown experimental factor could not be ruled out. A cluster of highly shared sequence variants was judged likely to be a technical artifact of the sequencing pipeline. In a later analysis, HLA-associated TCR beta chains were found to be more clonally expanded and to have lower generation probabilities than equally common non-associated chains. Some IMGT-functional V segments, including TRBV6-2 and TRBV6-3, could not be distinguished by the 87-base-pair reads and were therefore excluded. Several of the top co-occurrence clusters appeared to be linked to parvovirus B19, influenza, CMV and Epstein-Barr virus, according to a later analysis. A later analysis found that most CMV-associated TCR beta chains appeared HLA-restricted, with HLA associations seemingly driven largely by CMV exposure. Roughly uniform sequencing depth across donors was assumed in presence/absence analyses, although this assumption may not hold. The only immune exposure information available for the cohort was CMV serostatus. A few of the identified cytomegalovirus-associated TCR beta chains were confirmed in vitro to be specific for cytomegalovirus antigens. The earlier analysis of a few hundred of the donors excluded roughly 17 rarely observed V segments, including chromosome 9 orphons, because counts were too low. A further reported finding was that TCR beta sequences accurately predicted the HLA-A and HLA-B alleles for most subjects in the first cohort. In a later analysis, 16,951 TCR beta sequences were associated with specific HLA alleles at a false discovery rate of 0.05. A later genetic analysis reported fewer N-insertions in productive TCRs among donors in an Asian-associated ancestry cluster than the roughly 700-donor mean. In a later genetic analysis, a missense DCLRE1C variant was associated with V-gene and J-gene trimming of TCR beta chains, and the association was replicated in an independent cohort. In both the original and validation cohorts, the classifier was reported to diagnose cytomegalovirus status with high specificity and sensitivity. When HLA alleles, especially DR and DQ, strongly co-occurred, TCR associations were difficult to assign to individual alleles.

The method was the immunoSEQ multiplex PCR assay. The multiplex PCR relied on a mix of 60 forward primers for TCR Vbeta segments and 13 reverse primers for TCR Jbeta segments. The CDR3 region of rearranged TCR beta genes was amplified from genomic DNA with a multiplex PCR assay. The amplified TCR beta libraries were sequenced on the Illumina HiSeq System as 87-base-pair reads. The original methods were these. A later analysis counted some 74 million unique TCR beta chains across the approximately 700 repertoires, and about 10 million of these chains were shared by at least two donors. Raw reads were error-corrected and collapsed into unique sequences with a nearest-neighbor algorithm that merged closely related sequences to remove PCR and sequencing errors. CDR3 sequences were aligned to IMGT reference sequences to assign V, D and J gene segments. For a sequence to be retained, a match of at least six nucleotides was required to both a V gene segment and a J gene segment. A rearrangement counted as productive if the CDR3 had no stop codons and remained in frame with V and J, and every other rearrangement counted as non-productive. CDR3 was defined by IMGT convention, running from the second conserved V-encoded cysteine to the conserved J-encoded phenylalanine. The earlier analysis of some 580 of the donors excluded any sequence lacking an unambiguous match to a single V gene segment. In an earlier analysis of approximately 560 of the donors, a V segment was called functional when productive rearrangements were above 56.7%, and segregating when the standard deviation between donors exceeded 5%. To diagnose cytomegalovirus status from the catalog of TCR beta chain sequences, a statistical classification framework was built. In a later analysis, TCR nucleotide sequences were compared against IMGT/GENE-DB human TR gene sequences so that V and J genes could be assigned. A later analysis assigned CDR3 sequences and most-parsimonious VDJ recombination scenarios with the TCRdist pipeline. In a later analysis, every TCR beta chain was defined by the combination of its CDR3 amino acid sequence and its V-gene family, and reads without a unique V-gene family were dropped. In a later analysis, around 650 highly shared, low-generation-probability nucleotide sequences were removed to address suspected cross-contamination and a sequencing artifact. In a later analysis, a clonal expansion index for each public chain was calculated from normalized within-repertoire ranks of inferred template counts. In a later analysis, generation probabilities were computed with a VDJ recombination model fitted to out-of-frame rearrangements, and the resulting probabilities were checked against IGoR. Hypergeometric tests were used in a later analysis to score TCR-TCR, TCR-HLA and TCR-CMV co-occurrence, with a repertoire-size bias correction applied to the TCR pairs. A later analysis estimated false discovery rates by permuting HLA or CMV assignments 20 times. A later analysis grouped co-occurring TCRs with DBSCAN, adding TCRdist sequence similarity when clustering within HLA-allele-positive subsets. For co-occurrence clustering, repertoires with fewer than 30,000 or more than 120,000 public chains were excluded, along with roughly 5 repertoires with anomalous nucleotide sharing. TCRdb re-hosts the immuneACCESS table, in-frame sequences only. Its copies lack some clones; in the studies checked, an unresolved V gene accounts for under half of them, and the cause for the rest is not known. For V, J and clone size, that table is used; D and trimming come from the DNA. This sample is represented by 6,500 to 8,500 clones; 51% of them were singletons. Of the sample, about 6% is held by the ten largest clones.

This TCR came from a man aged 30 to 45 in good health and CMV-seropositive. The source material was PBMCs. Here the chain combines TRBV25-1 and TRBJ2-7; a stretch of 8 junction bases matches TRBD1. The CDR3 reads CASSPDRAYEQYF. Read as DNA, the sequence is TGTGCCAGCAGCCCGGACAGGGCATACGAGCAGTACTTC.